The clone carrying this T cell receptor beta chain was seen a few times. The source of the sample is a study of shared clonotypes between healthy human individuals. Sequencing was performed with immunoSEQ multiplex PCR; in TCRdb, only in-frame clones are kept and a portion is missing. The sample includes 2 million to 2.5 million clones, roughly 90% of them seen just once. The sequenced sample consisted of naive CD4+ T cells from PBMCs. The subset was: CD45RA+ positively selected. This clonotype originated in a man in his late teens or twenties in good health. Some clones in this sample may be carry-over from other donors' samples.

In DNA form, the CDR3 reads TGTGCCAGCAGCACGACAGGGCATCAGCCCCAGCATTTT. It codes for CASSTTGHQPQHF. This chain uses TRBV28 with TRBJ1-5; 7 nucleotides agree with TRBD1. The CDR3 covers 13 residues. Germline V lookup: CDR1 MDHEN, CDR2 SYDVKM. J lost 5 bases, V lost 6 bases, and 4 bases had no gene match.